This T cell receptor beta chain was retrieved from a study of blood T cell repertoires in COVID-19. As processed by the authors: Amplified reference gene primers provided the basis for estimating nucleated cell counts. The table came from immunoSEQ multiplex PCR; TCRdb's copy has only in-frame clones and leaves some out. D and trimming come from the DNA, and the V and J calls and clone size come from that table. The sample records a few hundred thousand clones, about 80% being singletons. With 5 bases removed from V and 6 bases from J, the gap between germline ends came to 19 bases. CDR1 is SEHNR and CDR2 is FQNEAQ in the germline V gene (reference sequence). There are 16 residues in the CDR3. Recruits, aged about 18 to 95 years, lived in 24 US areas. Membership in each cohort depended on participant-reported clinical history. Donors in Cohort 3 who had recovered were those with two negative PCRs, healthcare professional clearance, or resolution of their symptoms.

The rearrangement uses TRBV7-9 and TRBJ2-2, with D tentatively TRBD1 (5 bases). The TCR comes from a man aged 45-60 years who had recovered from COVID-19. Source material: PBMCs or T cells enriched from blood (not recorded which). The CDR3 spells CASSRGTGQTAGELFF. The CDR3 bases are TGTGCCAGCAGCCGAGGTACAGGCCAGACGGCCGGGGAGCTGTTTTTT.